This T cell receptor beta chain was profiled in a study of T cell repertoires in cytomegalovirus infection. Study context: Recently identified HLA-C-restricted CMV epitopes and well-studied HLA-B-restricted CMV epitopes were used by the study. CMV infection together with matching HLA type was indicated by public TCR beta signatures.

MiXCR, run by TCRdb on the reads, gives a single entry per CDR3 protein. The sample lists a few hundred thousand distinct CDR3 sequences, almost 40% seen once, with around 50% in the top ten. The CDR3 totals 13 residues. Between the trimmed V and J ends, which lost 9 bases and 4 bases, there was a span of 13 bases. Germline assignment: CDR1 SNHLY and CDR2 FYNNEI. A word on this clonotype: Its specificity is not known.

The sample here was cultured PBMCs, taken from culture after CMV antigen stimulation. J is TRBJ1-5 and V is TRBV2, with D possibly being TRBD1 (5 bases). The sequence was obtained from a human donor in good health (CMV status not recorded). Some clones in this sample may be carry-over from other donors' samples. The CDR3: CARGPGGNQPQHF. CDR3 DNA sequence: TGTGCCAGGGGTCCTGGGGGTAATCAGCCCCAGCATTTT.